The rows below give T cell receptor beta chains drawn from one sample of a study of T cells in Graves' hyperthyroidism and ophthalmopathy. MiXCR, run by TCRdb on the multiplex PCR reads, gives a single entry per CDR3 protein. The sample lists 500,000 or so distinct CDR3 sequences; about a sixth were seen once. Sequencing was performed on blood. The source of these receptors is a young woman with Graves' ophthalmopathy. The CDR3 runs from the conserved cysteine through the conserved F or W. A D gene is named only where the DNA matches it firmly. Size is stated for part of the rows, as once, few or many counts, or as a class when the clone is expanded.

j_gene,d_gene,v_gene,abundance,CDR3nt,CDR3aa
TRBJ2-5,TRBD2,TRBV20-1,-,TGCAGTGCTAGAGGACTAGCGGGGGGGCGAGAGACCCAGTACTTC,CSARGLAGGRETQYF
TRBJ2-1,-,TRBV12-3/TRBV12-4,-,TGTGCCAGCAGCCTTCAAAGTACTCCCTATGAGCAGTTCTTC,CASSLQSTPYEQFF
TRBJ2-3,TRBD1,TRBV28,many,TGTGCCAGCAGTCCGGGACAGACGAGCACAGATACGCAGTATTTT,CASSPGQTSTDTQYF
TRBJ2-7,TRBD1,TRBV29-1,few,TGCAGCGTTACCGGGACAGGGGGCCACGAGCAGTACTTC,CSVTGTGGHEQYF
TRBJ2-3,TRBD2,TRBV4-2,few,TGTGCCAGCAGAGAAGTCGATAGCGGGAGGGCCGCAGATACGCAGTATTTT,CASREVDSGRAADTQYF
TRBJ1-2,TRBD1,TRBV7-2,many,TGTGCCAGCAGCTTAGGGGCAGGGGGAAGGTATGGCTACACCTTC,CASSLGAGGRYGYTF
TRBJ2-3,-,TRBV20-1,few,TGCAGCGTTGTCAGGGGAAGCACAGATACGCAGTATTTT,CSVVRGSTDTQYF
TRBJ1-6,TRBD1,TRBV5-1,-,TGCGCCAGCAGCCTCGGGACAGACGGTTCACCCCTCCACTTT,CASSLGTDGSPLHF
TRBJ1-4,-,TRBV4-1,many,TGCGCCAGCAGCCAAGGGTCGGAGGGATGGGAAAAACTGTTTTTT,CASSQGSEGWEKLFF
TRBJ2-1,-,TRBV11-3,few,TGTGCCAGCAGCTTATCCACGGGAGCCGCCTACAATGAGCAGTTCTTC,CASSLSTGAAYNEQFF
TRBJ1-1,-,TRBV20-1,many,TGCAGTGCAAAAAGAATGAACACTGAAGCTTTCTTT,CSAKRMNTEAFF
TRBJ2-1,-,TRBV5-1,-,TGCGCCAGCAGCTTGGGGACTACCTCTCTTGGTTACAATGAGCAGTTCTTC,CASSLGTTSLGYNEQFF
TRBJ1-2,-,TRBV2,many,TGTGCCAGCAACCGACTCTTTGGACAGAACTATGGCTACACCTTC,CASNRLFGQNYGYTF
TRBJ2-2,-,TRBV7-2,many,TGTGCCAGCAGCTTAGCGCACACTCCCGGGGAGCTGTTTTTT,CASSLAHTPGELFF
TRBJ2-1,-,TRBV11-2,-,TGTGCCAGCAGCTCCGCCCCCCGGGGTCCCAACTACAATGAGCAGTTCTTC,CASSSAPRGPNYNEQFF
TRBJ2-3,-,TRBV6-1,many,TGTGCCAGCTTGGGGGGTCAAAGCACAGATACGCAGTATTTT,CASLGGQSTDTQYF
TRBJ2-4,TRBD2,TRBV12-3/TRBV12-4,-,TGTGCCAGCAGTTTCTATACTAGCGGGGGGCTAGCCAAAAACATTCAGTACTTC,CASSFYTSGGLAKNIQYF
TRBJ1-1,TRBD1,TRBV11-2,many,TGTGCCAGCAGCCCTTACGGAGGGACAGGGGACACTGAAGCTTTCTTT,CASSPYGGTGDTEAFF
TRBJ1-1,-,TRBV20-1,-,TGCAGTGCTCCCAGGGAGGACCTGAACACTGAAGCTTTCTTT,CSAPREDLNTEAFF
TRBJ1-1,-,TRBV12-3/TRBV12-4,many,TGTGCCAGCAGTCCCAGATTGGGGGGCACTGAAGCTTTCTTT,CASSPRLGGTEAFF
TRBJ2-7,TRBD1,TRBV27,many,TGTGCCAGCAGCATCGACAGGGCATCGAGCTACGAGCAGTACTTC,CASSIDRASSYEQYF
TRBJ2-3,-,TRBV20-1,few,TGCAGTGCTAGAGTACTAGCCTCCACAGATACGCAGTATTTT,CSARVLASTDTQYF
TRBJ2-1,-,TRBV20-1,many,TGCAGTGCAAGAGGCCTAGCACCCTACAATGAGCAGTTCTTC,CSARGLAPYNEQFF
TRBJ2-7,TRBD2,TRBV9,-,TGTGCCAGCAGCGCGCCTAGCGGGAGCTCCTACAATGAGCAGTACTTC,CASSAPSGSSYNEQYF
TRBJ1-6,-,TRBV6-1,few,TGTGCCAGCAGTTGGGGTGAGGAAAATTCACCCCTCCACTTT,CASSWGEENSPLHF
TRBJ1-5,TRBD1,TRBV18,many,TGTGCCAGACAAGACACAGGGGGACGGTGTCAGCCCCAGCATTTT,CARQDTGGRCQPQHF
TRBJ2-2,-,TRBV5-1,many,TGCGCCAGCAGCTTGAGTTGGTTCACCGCCGGGGAGCTGTTTTTT,CASSLSWFTAGELFF
TRBJ1-3,-,TRBV6-5,-,TGTGCCAGCAGTTACTCTGGGGGGAGCTCTGGAAACACCATATATTTT,CASSYSGGSSGNTIYF
TRBJ1-1,-,TRBV5-8,-,TGTGCCAGCAGCTCGTCAGTGATGAACACTGAAGCTTTCTTT,CASSSSVMNTEAFF
TRBJ1-2,-,TRBV7-8,many,TGTGCCAGCAGCTTGGACAGATGGAGCTATGGCTACACCTTC,CASSLDRWSYGYTF
TRBJ2-2,-,TRBV10-3,few,TGTGCCATTACAGGGTTTCACGGGGAGCTGTTTTTT,CAITGFHGELFF
TRBJ1-2,-,TRBV29-1,few,TGCAGCGTGTCAAGAGGGTTCGACTATGGCTACACCTTC,CSVSRGFDYGYTF
TRBJ2-1,-,TRBV5-1,-,TGCGCCAGCAGGTCACGGCCCGGGGGCTCCTACAATGAGCAGTTCTTC,CASRSRPGGSYNEQFF
TRBJ1-5,-,TRBV4-1,-,TGCGCCAGCAGCCAAGATTCGGCAGGGCAGGGAAATCAGCCCCAGCATTTT,CASSQDSAGQGNQPQHF
TRBJ2-7,TRBD1,TRBV5-1,-,TGCGCCAGCAGCTTGGCCGGGACAGGGAGTTTCGATGAGCAGTACTTC,CASSLAGTGSFDEQYF
TRBJ2-5,-,TRBV29-1,-,TGCAGCGTTGAATCGGGGATGGAGACCCAGTACTTC,CSVESGMETQYF
TRBJ2-1,TRBD2,TRBV28,many,TGTGCCAGCAGCCCCCGGGAGCGGGAGGATTCTCGGGGCAATGAGCAGTTCTTC,CASSPREREDSRGNEQFF
TRBJ1-4,-,TRBV4-3,few,TGCGCCAGCAGCCAAGAGACATTTGCAACTAATGAAAAACTGTTTTTT,CASSQETFATNEKLFF
TRBJ1-2,-,TRBV29-1,-,TGCAGCGTGGCAGGGGCGGTCGGCTATGGCTACACCTTC,CSVAGAVGYGYTF
TRBJ2-2,TRBD1,TRBV6-2/TRBV6-3,many,TGTGCCAGCAGTTACGGGACAGTGTCGAACACCGGGGAGCTGTTTTTT,CASSYGTVSNTGELFF